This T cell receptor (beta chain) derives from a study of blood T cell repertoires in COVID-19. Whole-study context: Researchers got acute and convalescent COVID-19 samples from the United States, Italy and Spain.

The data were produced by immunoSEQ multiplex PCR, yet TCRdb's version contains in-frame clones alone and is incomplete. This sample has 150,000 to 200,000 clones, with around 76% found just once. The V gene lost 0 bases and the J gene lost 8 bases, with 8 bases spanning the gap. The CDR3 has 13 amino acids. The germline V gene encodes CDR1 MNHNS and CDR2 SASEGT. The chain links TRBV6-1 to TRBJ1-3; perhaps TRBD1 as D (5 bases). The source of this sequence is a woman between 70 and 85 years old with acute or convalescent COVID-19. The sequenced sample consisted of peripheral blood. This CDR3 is CASSEAGGDTIYF. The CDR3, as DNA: TGTGCCAGCAGTGAAGCTGGGGGGGACACCATATATTTT.